Sequencing of this TCR beta chain was carried out in a study of identical twins. Notes on the study in general: In cord blood, abundant beta clonotypes had fewer insertions; memory showed no trend.

The junction had 4 bases not matched to a gene; V was cut back by 4 bases and J by 3 bases. CDR3 length: 15 amino acids. Germline V gene sequence: CDR1 SGHRS, CDR2 YFSETQ. Each cDNA held unique molecular identifiers, and template switching gave it a universal primer site. TCRdb passed the 5' RACE reads through MiXCR, listing each CDR3 protein once. The repertoire holds about 250,000 distinct CDR3 sequences, with more than 12% as singletons. This clonotype turned up a few times. Its specificity is unknown. The chain recombines TRBV5-1 with TRBJ2-3; 11 bases line up with TRBD2. This receptor was taken from a woman under 30 in good health. Sequences were obtained from memory (CD45RO+) T cells sorted from blood. CDR3 coding DNA: TGCGCCAGCAGCCCACTAGCGGGAGAAACAGATACGCAGTATTTT. Translated: CASSPLAGETDTQYF.